These 27 T cell receptor beta chains share one sample of origin, sequenced in a study of shared clonotypes between healthy human individuals. TCRdb keeps only in-frame clones here, not all; method: immunoSEQ multiplex PCR. The sample yields over a million clones, roughly 96% seen once. The sequenced sample was naive CD4+ T cells sorted from blood. Sample subset: CD45RA+ positively selected. These TCRs come from a man aged 25-40 years in good health.

V usage is TRBV27 and J usage is TRBJ1-2, with 7 bases aligning to TRBD1. The CDR3 is 18 amino acids. Germline trimming cut 6 bases from V and 8 bases from J; bases unmatched to any gene: 24. Germline V lookup: CDR1 MNHEY, CDR2 SMNVEV (reference sequence). The CDR3 here is CASRLLGDSGFSGGGYTF. The CDR3 coding sequence is TGTGCCAGCAGGTTACTTGGGGACAGCGGCTTCTCTGGGGGGGGCTACACCTTC.

This chain joins TRBV7-2 and TRBJ2-5; no firm D call. Germline V gene lookup returns CDR1 SGHTA and CDR2 FQGNSA. The CDR3 sequence is 14 residues long. V lost 5 bases, J lost 4 bases, and 14 bases lay in between. The CDR3 nucleotides read TGTGCCAGCAGCCTTAGACGATCTTCAGAGACCCAGTACTTC. This encodes CASSLRRSSETQYF. Using reference TRBV7-2 and TRBJ2-5 for the parts outside the CDR3, the full variable domain is GAGVSQSPSNKVTEKGKDVELRCDPISGHTALYWYRQSLGQGLEFLIYFQGNSAPDKSGLPSDRFSAERTGGSVSTLTIQRTQQEDSAVYLCASSLRRSSETQYFGPGTRLLVL.

The V and J genes are TRBV5-5 and TRBJ1-5; 8 bases are shared with TRBD1. Germline V gene data show CDR1 as SGHKS and CDR2 as YYEKEE (reference sequence). The CDR3 is 14 residues long. V trimming: 3 bases; J trimming: 1 base; junction bases outside the gene matches: 0. For the CDR3, the DNA is TGTGCCAGCAGCTACAGGGGGAGCAATCAGCCCCAGCATTTT. It yields the protein CASSYRGSNQPQHF.

This chain joins TRBV15 and TRBJ2-7, with 10 bases aligning to TRBD2. This CDR3 is built from 16 residues. Germline V gene data show CDR1 as LNHNV and CDR2 as YYDKDF (reference sequence). Trimming cost V 0 bases and J 2 bases; bases outside gene matches: 4. CDR3 in amino acids: CATSREGLAGAYEQYF. The DNA for the CDR3 is TGTGCCACCAGCAGAGAGGGTCTAGCGGGAGCCTACGAGCAGTACTTC.

V usage is TRBV6-1 and J usage is TRBJ2-3; D gene ambiguous. CDR3 length: 15 amino acids. V lost 5 bases, J lost 4 bases, and 16 bases lay in between. CDR1 and CDR2 from the germline V gene are MNHNS and SASEGT. CDR3 protein: CASSPQIWRPDTQYF. In DNA, the CDR3 is TGTGCCAGCAGTCCCCAAATATGGCGGCCAGATACGCAGTATTTT.

The chain uses TRBV19 and TRBJ2-1; 10 bases agree with TRBD2. CDR1 and CDR2 (germline): LNHDA, SQIVND (reference sequence). Unmatched junction bases numbered 6, after V lost 5 bases and J lost 8 bases. The CDR3 length is 14 residues. CDR3 sequence: CASSASGSLYEQFF. DNA for the CDR3: TGTGCCAGTAGTGCTAGCGGGAGTCTCTATGAGCAGTTCTTC.

Concerning this clone: Other DNA sequences within the sample encode an identical CDR3. The chain combines TRBV5-1 with TRBJ2-1; a possible D gene is TRBD1 (6 bases). From germline, CDR1 is SGHRS and CDR2 YFSETQ. This CDR3 has 13 amino acids. Trimming cost V 2 bases and J 4 bases, with 7 bases left between them. CDR3 sequence (DNA): TGCGCCAGCAGCTTAGACAGGTACAATGAGCAGTTCTTC. This sequence encodes CASSLDRYNEQFF.

This rearrangement joins TRBV2 to TRBJ2-1; D gene ambiguous. Trimming stripped 3 bases from V and 8 bases from J, with 14 bases between. The CDR3 runs to 14 residues. Germline assignment: CDR1 SNHLY and CDR2 FYNNEI. CDR3 sequence: CASSDRASGYEQFF. CDR3 nucleotide sequence: TGTGCCAGCAGTGATCGGGCTAGTGGCTATGAGCAGTTCTTC. The full variable domain, with the rest looked up from reference TRBV2 and TRBJ2-1, is EPEVTQTPSHQVTQMGQEVILRCVPISNHLYFYWYRQILGQKVEFLVSFYNNEISEKSEIFDDQFSVERPDGSNFTLKIRSTKLEDSAMYFCASSDRASGYEQFFGPGTRLTVL.

V and J are TRBV5-4 and TRBJ1-1, with D maybe TRBD1 (5 bases). This CDR3 spans 16 amino acids. The germline V and J ends were trimmed by 0 bases and 0 bases, with 12 bases remaining between them. Germline V gene lookup returns CDR1 SGHNT and CDR2 YYREEE (reference sequence). CDR3 bases: TGTGCCAGCAGCTTGGCCGGGGGTAATATGAACACTGAAGCTTTCTTT. Translated: CASSLAGGNMNTEAFF.

This clone was found a few times. The rearrangement uses TRBV5-5 and TRBJ1-5, with 10 bases identical to TRBD1. The CDR3 is 14 amino acids. Germline V CDR1 and CDR2: SGHKS, YYEKEE (reference sequence). After removal of 4 bases from V and 2 bases from J, the junction contained 0 bases not matched to a gene. In DNA form, the CDR3 reads TGTGCCAGCAGCGGGACAGGGGGCAATCAGCCCCAGCATTTT. Protein sequence: CASSGTGGNQPQHF. The full variable domain, its missing parts supplied by reference TRBV5-5 and TRBJ1-5, is DAGVTQSPTHLIKTRGQQVTLRCSPISGHKSVSWYQQVLGQGPQFIFQYYEKEERGRGNFPDRFSARQFPNYSSELNVNALLLGDSALYLCASSGTGGNQPQHFGDGTRLSIL.

The J gene is TRBJ1-2, the V gene TRBV28; D not certain. There are 14 residues in the CDR3. V lost 2 bases and J lost 3, with 10 bases in between. Germline loops: CDR1 MDHEN, CDR2 SYDVKM. The CDR3 is CASSLRQVYYGYTF. The CDR3 bases are TGTGCCAGCAGTTTACGGCAGGTCTACTATGGCTACACCTTC.

This clone was observed a single time. The genes are TRBV13 and TRBJ2-2; 14 positions match TRBD2. Germline CDR1 and CDR2: PRHDT and FYEKMQ (reference sequence). After removal of 6 bases from V and 1 base from J, the junction contained 7 bases not matched to a gene. The CDR3 spans 18 residues. CDR3 loop: CASRGLAGVMVNTGELFF. The CDR3 DNA follows: TGTGCCAGCAGGGGACTAGCGGGAGTCATGGTGAACACCGGGGAGCTGTTTTTT.

The chain carries TRBV10-3 and TRBJ1-2; TRBD1 matches at 10 bases. With V trimmed by 6 bases and J by 4 bases, 8 bases remained unmatched. The CDR3 is made up of 15 amino acids. Germline assignment: CDR1 ENHRY and CDR2 SYGVKD. Written as DNA, the CDR3 is TGTGCCATCAGATCCGGGACAGGGGCCACCTATGGCTACACCTTC. As protein: CAIRSGTGATYGYTF.

The rearrangement joins TRBV21-1 to TRBJ2-6; TRBD1, the D gene given by the table, was not confirmed from the DNA. TRBV21-1 is a listed pseudogene. There are 16 residues in the CDR3. CDR3 residues: CASSKGHRSGANVLTF. CDR3 nucleotide sequence: TGTGCCAGCAGCAAAGGACACCGCTCTGGGGCCAACGTCCTGACTTTC.

The chain has TRBV11-2 and TRBJ1-2; no firm D call. Trimming removed 5 bases at V and 0 bases at J, with 10 bases between. This CDR3 has 14 amino acids. Germline values: CDR1 SGHAT, CDR2 FQNNGV. The CDR3 nucleotides are TGTGCCAGCAGCAGGGAACCCACTAACTATGGCTACACCTTC. Encoded protein: CASSREPTNYGYTF.

The rearrangement uses TRBV28 and TRBJ1-1, with 7 bases that match TRBD1. Germline CDR1 MDHEN, CDR2 SYDVKM. The CDR3 is 16 residues long. V was clipped by 6 bases and J by 2 bases; unmatched bases: 12. DNA of the CDR3: TGTGCCAGCAGCCTCCAGGGGACAGCCGAAAACACTGAAGCTTTCTTT. Encoded protein: CASSLQGTAENTEAFF.

The chain recombines TRBV5-1 with TRBJ1-2; D is undetermined. This CDR3 has 13 residues. V lost 7 bases and J 5 bases, leaving 15 bases between the germline ends. Germline V CDR1 and CDR2: SGHRS, YFSETQ. CDR3 DNA sequence: TGCGCCAGCGAACTCTCTTCAGGTTATGGCTACACCTTC. Its translation is CASELSSGYGYTF.

The chain is built from TRBV5-1 and TRBJ1-1, with D unclear. Germline V gene data show CDR1 as SGHRS and CDR2 as YFSETQ. This CDR3 region has 13 residues. V was shortened by 2 bases and J by 4 bases, with 9 bases between the two germline ends. CDR3 nucleotide sequence: TGCGCCAGCAGCTTTGAGAGAGGCACTGAAGCTTTCTTT. Its translation is CASSFERGTEAFF.

This chain uses TRBV4-3 with TRBJ2-6; a possible D gene is TRBD2 (6 bases). The ends were cut back, 1 base at V and 1 base at J, with 8 bases in the middle. Germline V lookup: CDR1 LGHNA, CDR2 YSLEER. The CDR3 covers 16 residues. Written as DNA, the CDR3 is TGCGCCAGCAGCCAAGTGGCGGGGTCTGGGGCCAACGTCCTGACTTTC. Protein product: CASSQVAGSGANVLTF.

The rearrangement links TRBV19 to TRBJ1-5; 11 nucleotides match TRBD1. This CDR3 is 16 amino acids long. The ends lost 6 bases at V and 1 base at J; junction bases unmatched: 5. The germline V gene encodes CDR1 LNHDA and CDR2 SQIVND (reference sequence). This CDR3 reads CASRDRGHKSNQPQHF. In nucleotides, the CDR3 is TGTGCCAGTAGGGACAGGGGGCATAAGAGCAATCAGCCCCAGCATTTT.

CDR3 sequence reads: CASSPGSSGNTIYF. CDR3 nucleotide sequence: TGTGCCAGCAGCCCGGGGTCCTCTGGAAACACCATATATTTT. The rearrangement uses TRBV13 and TRBJ1-3, with D unclear. CDR1 is PRHDT, CDR2 FYEKMQ, per germline (reference sequence). Deletions cut 5 bases from V and 0 bases from J, with 8 bases between. The length of the CDR3 is 14 residues. The complete variable domain, with remaining parts taken from reference TRBV13 and TRBJ1-3, reads AAGVIQSPRHLIKEKRETATLKCYPIPRHDTVYWYQQGPGQDPQFLISFYEKMQSDKGSIPDRFSAQQFSDYHSELNMSSLELGDSALYFCASSPGSSGNTIYFGEGSWLTVV.

The CDR3 region has the DNA TGTGCCAGCAGTGAAGCGAACAGGGGTCAGCCCCAGCATTTT. The encoded protein is CASSEANRGQPQHF. V gene TRBV2 combines with J gene TRBJ1-5; 7 bases agree with TRBD1. In germline, CDR1 is SNHLY, CDR2 FYNNEI. The V gene end was trimmed by 0 bases and the J gene end by 6 bases; junction bases not matched to a gene: 2. The CDR3 covers 14 residues.

The V call is TRBV2, the J call TRBJ2-1; 8 nucleotides align to TRBD2. The CDR3 length is 20 residues. Germline V gene data show CDR1 as SNHLY and CDR2 as FYNNEI. The ends lost 6 bases at V and 1 base at J; junction bases unmatched: 20. This chain's CDR3 is CASRGGIAGTPFSSYNEQFF. The CDR3 nucleotides are TGTGCCAGCAGGGGGGGAATAGCGGGAACACCATTTTCTTCCTACAATGAGCAGTTCTTC.

The chain recombines TRBV6-1 with TRBJ1-2; tentatively, D is TRBD1 (6 bases). CDR1 and CDR2 from the germline V gene are MNHNS and SASEGT. The germline V and J ends were trimmed by 5 bases and 6 bases, with 13 bases remaining between them. This CDR3 region has 13 residues. The CDR3 spells CASSSQGIDGYTF. The CDR3 DNA reads TGTGCCAGCAGTTCGCAGGGGATAGATGGCTACACCTTC.

On this clone itself: Germline and junction disagree at one end, which may indicate a read error. This chain joins TRBV5-3 and TRBJ1-4; D ambiguous. TRBV5-3 carries the ORF label, with uncertain function. The CDR3 is 14 amino acids. Here the CDR3 DNA reads TGTGCCAGCAGCTTGGGAGGGTACGGTGAAAAACTGTTTTTT. Its protein product is CASSLGGYGEKLFF.

The chain links TRBV27 to TRBJ1-1; the match to TRBD1 covers 8 bases. The length of the CDR3 is 15 residues. CDR1 is MNHEY, CDR2 SMNVEV, per germline (reference sequence). The V segment lost 3 bases and the J segment 0 bases; nucleotides outside the gene matches: 3. In DNA form, the CDR3 reads TGTGCCAGCAGTTTGCAGGGGGCCTTGAACACTGAAGCTTTCTTT. As protein: CASSLQGALNTEAFF.

The rearrangement links TRBV7-2 to TRBJ2-1; 9 nucleotides agree with TRBD1. Trimming at V came to 5 bases and at J to 9 bases, leaving 11 bases not matched to a gene. The CDR3 sequence is 15 residues long. The germline V gene has CDR1 SGHTA and CDR2 FQGNSA. CDR3 protein: CASSPRTGEYGEQFF. The CDR3 DNA sequence: TGTGCCAGCAGCCCTAGGACAGGGGAGTATGGTGAGCAGTTCTTC.